The entry below gives a single T cell receptor (beta chain) sequence along with its context. The target antigen is unknown. These data are taken from a study of CD8+ T cells in alopecia areata. Study-level findings and limits: With patients, TCR sharing proved less clear than in mice, a difference possibly related to HLA.

Germline CDR1 SEHNR, CDR2 FQNEAQ (reference sequence). The ends lost 7 bases at V and 4 bases at J; junction bases unmatched: 8. CDR3 length: 16 amino acids. cDNA reverse transcribed from extracted RNA served as the sequencing template. Assay: immunoSEQ multiplex PCR; the TCRdb copy retains only in-frame clones and omits some. The repertoire holds approximately 99,000 clones, with 58% as singletons. The chain has TRBV7-9 and TRBJ2-2; 11 bases align to TRBD2. This TCR was sampled from a human donor with alopecia areata. The sequenced material came from NKG2D-low CD8+ T cells sorted from blood. CDR3 bases: TGTGCCAGCACCTTGACTAGCGGGATGGCCACCGGGGAGCTGTTTTTT. It encodes CASTLTSGMATGELFF.